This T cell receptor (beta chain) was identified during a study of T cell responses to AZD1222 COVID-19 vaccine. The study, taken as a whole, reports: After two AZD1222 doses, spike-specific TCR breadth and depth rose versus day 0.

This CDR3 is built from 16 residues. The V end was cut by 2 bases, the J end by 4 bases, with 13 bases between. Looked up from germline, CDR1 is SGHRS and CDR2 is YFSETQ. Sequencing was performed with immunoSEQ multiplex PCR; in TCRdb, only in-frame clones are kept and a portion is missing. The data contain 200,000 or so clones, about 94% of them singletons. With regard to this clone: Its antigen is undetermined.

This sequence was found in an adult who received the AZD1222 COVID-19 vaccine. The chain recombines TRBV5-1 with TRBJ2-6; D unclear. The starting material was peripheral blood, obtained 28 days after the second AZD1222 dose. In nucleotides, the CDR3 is TGCGCCAGCAGCTTTTCCGCCTCGTCCGGGGCCAACGTCCTGACTTTC. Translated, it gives CASSFSASSGANVLTF.